Below, 10 T cell receptor beta chains from the same sample are listed, as sequenced in a study of PD-L1 blockade in urothelial cancer. Only in-frame clones appear in the TCRdb table, and some are missing; sequencing was by immunoSEQ multiplex PCR. The table records about 120,000 clones, roughly 89% of them present only once. Time point given: peripheral blood 6 weeks after treatment start. The sample here was PBMCs, taken around atezolizumab (anti-PD-L1) treatment. The receptors were gathered from a man between 60 and 75 years old with urothelial cancer.

This clone has just one count. CDR3 bases: TGTGCCACCAGCAGAGGAAGCGGGCCTTACAATGAGCAGTTCTTC. It encodes CATSRGSGPYNEQFF. This chain connects TRBV15 to TRBJ2-1; possibly TRBD2 for D (6 bases). Germline CDR1 is LNHNV and CDR2 is YYDKDF (reference sequence). V was shortened by 1 base and J by 4 bases, with 11 bases between the two germline ends. The length of the CDR3 is 15 residues.

V gene TRBV19 combines with J gene TRBJ1-1; D possibly corresponds to TRBD1 (6 bases). The CDR3 contains 17 residues. The V gene lost 5 bases and the J gene lost 1 base, with 20 bases spanning the gap. Looked up from germline, CDR1 is LNHDA and CDR2 is SQIVND (reference sequence). The CDR3 DNA reads as TGTGCCAGTAGTGTCCGGGACATCCTTGGGAGGAACACTGAAGCTTTCTTT. Translation gives CASSVRDILGRNTEAFF.

The V gene is TRBV7-7, the J gene TRBJ2-5; maybe TRBD1 (6 bases). Germline CDR1 SSHAT, CDR2 FNYEAQ (reference sequence). V lost 4 bases and J lost 0, with 15 bases in between. The CDR3 consists of 16 residues. The DNA for the CDR3 is TGTGCCAGCAGCTCCACCCGGACAGCTAACCAAGAGACCCAGTACTTC. The encoded protein is CASSSTRTANQETQYF.

This sequence joins TRBV27 and TRBJ1-2; D not certain. The germline V gene has CDR1 MNHEY and CDR2 SMNVEV (reference sequence). This CDR3 comprises 13 residues. Trimming left V 6 bases short and J 6 bases short, with 14 bases between. The CDR3, as DNA: TGTGCCAGCAGCCGAGTCGGGGTCGATGGCTACACCTTC. Amino acids: CASSRVGVDGYTF.

The chain links TRBV28 to TRBJ2-3, with D possibly TRBD2 on 6 matching bases. V dropped 2 bases and J dropped 2 bases, with 11 bases sitting between them. This CDR3 region has 15 residues. CDR1 and CDR2 (germline): MDHEN, SYDVKM. The CDR3 nucleotides are TGTGCCAGCAGTTTAGGGGGACTTCTCACAGATACGCAGTATTTT. Protein sequence: CASSLGGLLTDTQYF.

The chain couples TRBV5-4 to TRBJ2-1; 8 bases are a match to TRBD1. The ends lost 1 base at V and 6 bases at J; junction bases unmatched: 9. From germline, CDR1 is SGHNT and CDR2 YYREEE (reference sequence). CDR3 size: 16 residues. As DNA, the CDR3 is TGTGCCAGCAGCTTGCGTTGGACAGGGAACGTCAATGAGCAGTTCTTC. Translated, it gives CASSLRWTGNVNEQFF.

The chain joins TRBV28 to TRBJ2-7, with D maybe TRBD2 (5 bases). V dropped 6 bases and J dropped 4 bases, with 10 bases sitting between them. The V gene's germline CDR1 is MDHEN and CDR2 SYDVKM. The length of the CDR3 is 12 residues. As DNA, the CDR3 is TGTGCCAGCAGCTTAGCGAAGTACGAGCAGTACTTC. As protein: CASSLAKYEQYF.

Worth noting for this clone: The same CDR3 is also encoded by other DNA sequences in this sample. This CDR3 is CASSYSGGYNEQFF. The CDR3 coding sequence is TGTGCCAGCAGCTATAGCGGGGGCTACAATGAGCAGTTCTTC. This chain uses TRBV6-5 with TRBJ2-1, with 9 bases aligning to TRBD2. This CDR3 is built from 14 residues. Trimming cost V 6 bases and J 3 bases; bases outside gene matches: 3. CDR1 is MNHEY, CDR2 SVGAGI, per germline.

J is TRBJ2-3 and V is TRBV7-3; tentatively, D is TRBD2 (5 bases). V lost 1 base and J lost 3, with 14 bases in between. The germline V gene has CDR1 SGHTA and CDR2 FQGTGA. There are 16 residues in the CDR3. The CDR3 sequence is CASSLKEGWGTDTQYF. CDR3 bases: TGTGCCAGCAGCTTAAAAGAGGGTTGGGGAACAGATACGCAGTATTTT.

V gene TRBV11-2 combines with J gene TRBJ1-1; 9 bases fit TRBD1. V shed 1 base, J shed 11 bases, and the junction held 8 bases outside the gene matches. The CDR3 is 14 amino acids. CDR1 and CDR2 (germline): SGHAT, FQNNGV. CDR3 residues: CASSLGGTGYVAFF. The CDR3 bases are TGTGCCAGCAGCTTAGGAGGGACAGGGTACGTGGCTTTCTTT.